These 6 T cell receptor beta chains share one sample of origin, sequenced in a study of T cells in Graves' hyperthyroidism and ophthalmopathy. Authors of the study amplified TCR beta CDR3 regions from RNA transcripts. First-round RT-PCR with HTBI primers amplified the TCR CDR3 region. Using its own MiXCR run on the multiplex PCR reads, TCRdb lists one record per CDR3 protein. The sample yields roughly 800,000 distinct CDR3 sequences, 35% to 40% seen once. The sequencing input was blood. These TCRs come from a man aged 18 to 35 with Graves' hyperthyroidism.

This clonotype occurred a few times. The rearrangement uses TRBV9 and TRBJ2-2; D is ambiguous. From germline, CDR1 is SGDLS and CDR2 YYNGEE. V was cut by 5 bases and J by 2 bases, with 10 bases left in between. CDR3 length equals 14 residues. The CDR3 spells CASRRNSNTGELFF. DNA for the CDR3: TGTGCCAGCAGACGCAACTCAAACACCGGGGAGCTGTTTTTT.

The chain is built from TRBV5-4 and TRBJ2-7; D is unresolved. The V and J ends lost 3 bases and 7 bases respectively, with 11 bases between them. Per germline, CDR1 SGHNT and CDR2 YYREEE (reference sequence). The CDR3 consists of 12 residues. In DNA, the CDR3 is TGTGCCAGCAGCTACCAATTCCGGGAGCAGTACTTC. Encoded protein: CASSYQFREQYF.

Many counts were recorded for this clonotype. This chain links TRBV29-1 with TRBJ1-1; D unresolved. This CDR3 contains 16 residues. Germline V gene data show CDR1 as SQVTM and CDR2 as ANQGSEA. V was clipped by 4 bases and J by 1 base, with 19 bases between them. The CDR3 loop is CSVVRDLSLQNTEAFF. CDR3 sequence (DNA): TGCAGCGTTGTGCGCGACCTTAGTTTACAGAACACTGAAGCTTTCTTT.

The sample holds many counts of this clonotype. The chain employs TRBV7-9 and TRBJ2-5; D may be TRBD2 (6 bases). The germline V gene has CDR1 SEHNR and CDR2 FQNEAQ (reference sequence). V gave up 6 bases and J gave up 4 bases, with 15 bases separating them. The CDR3 consists of 14 residues. For the CDR3, the DNA is TGTGCCAGCAGTGGGAGGATGGGTAGAGAGACCCAGTACTTC. This sequence encodes CASSGRMGRETQYF.

The J gene is TRBJ2-6, the V gene TRBV10-3; weak D call: TRBD1 (6 bases). CDR3 size: 15 residues. V dropped 6 bases and J dropped 2 bases, with 11 bases sitting between them. The germline gives CDR1 ENHRY, CDR2 SYGVKD. The CDR3 here is CAISIQGAGANVLTF. For the CDR3, the DNA is TGTGCCATCAGCATACAGGGCGCTGGGGCCAACGTCCTGACTTTC.

The genes are TRBV29-1 and TRBJ1-2; 7 nucleotides match TRBD1. The CDR3 spans 13 residues. Germline-derived CDR1 and CDR2 are SQVTM and ANQGSEA. V shed 8 bases, J shed 5 bases, and the junction held 11 bases outside the gene matches. The CDR3 sequence: CSLEEGGKYGYTF. CDR3 coding DNA: TGCAGCTTGGAGGAAGGGGGCAAATATGGCTACACCTTC.